Listed here are 9 T cell receptor beta chains from one sample, sequenced in a study of T cell responses to AZD1222 COVID-19 vaccine. The data were produced by immunoSEQ multiplex PCR, yet TCRdb's version contains in-frame clones alone and is incomplete. The sample includes about 130,000 clones, 92% seen only once; the top ten take about 1.9%. The input for sequencing was peripheral blood, taken on day 0 of AZD1222 vaccination. The receptors come from an adult in good health.

V and J are TRBV19 and TRBJ1-1; D is unresolved. Between the trimmed V and J ends, which lost 5 bases and 6 bases, there was a span of 16 bases. Per the germline V gene, CDR1 is LNHDA and CDR2 is SQIVND (reference sequence). This CDR3 contains 14 residues. The CDR3 spells CASSGRTVVAEAFF. The CDR3 nucleotides read TGTGCCAGTAGTGGAAGGACGGTGGTTGCTGAAGCTTTCTTT.

The chain employs TRBV6-5 and TRBJ1-1, with D perhaps TRBD1 (5 bases). The CDR3 spans 14 residues. Germline lookup yields CDR1 MNHEY and CDR2 SVGAGI. Trimming removed 8 bases from V and 4 bases from J, with 17 bases in between. The CDR3 DNA is TGTGCCAGCCTAACAACGAGGGGTAGCACTGAAGCTTTCTTT. Translating gives CASLTTRGSTEAFF.

The chain links TRBV29-1 to TRBJ2-5; D unclear. Trimming removed 0 bases from V and 7 bases from J, with 15 bases in between. The CDR3 is 14 residues long. Germline V gene sequence: CDR1 SQVTM, CDR2 ANQGSEA. DNA for the CDR3: TGCAGCGTTGAAGATATGTGGAGATCAGGGACCCAGTACTTC. It translates to CSVEDMWRSGTQYF. Full variable domain (outside the CDR3, taken from reference TRBV29-1 and TRBJ2-5): SAVISQKPSRDICQRGTSLTIQCQVDSQVTMMFWYRQQPGQSLTLIATANQGSEATYESGFVIDKFPISRPNLTFSTLTVSNMSPEDSSIYLCSVEDMWRSGTQYFGPGTRLLVL.

This clone was detected once. The V and J genes are TRBV6-1 and TRBJ1-5; 8 nucleotides agree with TRBD1. Germline assignment: CDR1 MNHNS and CDR2 SASEGT. Trimming took 4 bases from V and 7 from J; bases not matched to a gene: 12. The CDR3 totals 16 residues. CDR3 in amino acids: CASSGRQGSSGQPQHF. The CDR3 bases are TGTGCCAGCAGTGGCCGACAGGGGAGTTCTGGCCAGCCCCAGCATTTT.

In nucleotides, the CDR3 is TGTGCCAGCAGCCAGGTCGAGGGCGGAAAACTGTTTTTT. Its protein product is CASSQVEGGKLFF. The gene calls are TRBV14 and TRBJ1-4; D gene unclear. The germline V gene encodes CDR1 SGHDN and CDR2 FVKESK. The CDR3 has 13 amino acids. Trimming shortened V by 3 bases and J by 10 bases, and 12 bases separated the two germline ends.

The chain has TRBV5-5 and TRBJ2-7; TRBD1 aligns across 9 bases. Unmatched junction bases numbered 7, after V lost 4 bases and J lost 5 bases. Germline CDR1 is SGHKS and CDR2 is YYEKEE (reference sequence). The CDR3 covers 14 residues. The CDR3 loop is CASSRDRASHEQYF. The CDR3 DNA reads as TGTGCCAGCAGCCGGGACAGGGCTTCCCACGAGCAGTACTTC.

The V gene is TRBV4-2, the J gene TRBJ1-5, with a weak D call TRBD1 (5 bases). Germline assignment: CDR1 LGHNA and CDR2 YNFKEQ. The CDR3 loop spans 15 amino acids. Between the trimmed V and J ends, which lost 0 bases and 7 bases, there was a span of 13 bases. CDR3 sequence (DNA): TGTGCCAGCAGCCAAGATATGGCAGGGTGGCAGCCCCAGCATTTT. Translation: CASSQDMAGWQPQHF.

This clone was seen a handful of times. The chain has TRBV27 and TRBJ2-1, with D unresolved. This CDR3 is built from 12 residues. Deletions cut 5 bases from V and 2 bases from J, with 4 bases between. Germline V lookup: CDR1 MNHEY, CDR2 SMNVEV (reference sequence). CDR3 bases: TGTGCCAGCAGTCCCGCCTACAATGAGCAGTTCTTC. It yields the protein CASSPAYNEQFF.

The J gene is TRBJ2-7, the V gene TRBV5-5; 11 bases are a match to TRBD1. There are 14 residues in the CDR3. Germline loops: CDR1 SGHKS, CDR2 YYEKEE (reference sequence). The trim removed 4 bases at V and 2 bases at J, leaving 2 bases unmatched. CDR3 residues: CASSVGQGAYEQYF. The CDR3 coding sequence is TGTGCCAGCAGCGTGGGACAGGGGGCCTACGAGCAGTACTTC.